This T cell receptor beta chain was obtained from a study of early T cells in non-severe SARS-CoV-2 infection. The CDR3 is 15 residues long. Trimming took off 4 bases at V and 8 bases at J, with 19 bases between the two ends. Germline V gene data show CDR1 as SGHDT and CDR2 as YYEEEE. TCRdb processed the 5' RACE reads anew with MiXCR; each CDR3 protein has one entry. Among around 77,000 distinct CDR3 sequences listed, around a tenth were seen once. V usage is TRBV5-6 and J usage is TRBJ2-1; D unclear. The source of this sequence is an adult who was a healthcare worker with PCR-confirmed SARS-CoV-2 infection or an uninfected control (not recorded which). The sequenced sample was whole blood, obtained at baseline. The CDR3 region is CASSPYIYQSDEQFF. CDR3 DNA sequence: TGTGCCAGCAGCCCCTACATATACCAGTCAGATGAGCAGTTCTTC.